The 5 T cell receptor beta chains presented below share a single source sample, sequenced in a study of blood T cell repertoires in COVID-19. The table came from immunoSEQ multiplex PCR; TCRdb's copy has only in-frame clones and leaves some out. The data contain around 60,000 clones, approximately 84% of them seen just once; the ten biggest clones take up 16%. Input material: peripheral blood. The receptors stem from a man aged 55 to 69 with COVID-19, enrolled during active disease.

This clone was picked up a small number of times. The chain has TRBV5-4 and TRBJ1-1; 9 bases are shared with TRBD1. The CDR3 loop spans 14 amino acids. Germline V lookup: CDR1 SGHNT, CDR2 YYREEE (reference sequence). J lost 4 bases, V lost 0 bases, and 1 base had no gene match. The CDR3 reads CASSLGQGGTEAFF. For the CDR3, the DNA is TGTGCCAGCAGCTTGGGACAGGGGGGCACTGAAGCTTTCTTT. The full variable domain, rest sourced from reference TRBV5-4 and TRBJ1-1, is ETGVTQSPTHLIKTRGQQVTLRCSSQSGHNTVSWYQQALGQGPQFIFQYYREEENGRGNFPPRFSGLQFPNYSSELNVNALELDDSALYLCASSLGQGGTEAFFGQGTRLTVV.

The chain couples TRBV29-1 to TRBJ2-7; TRBD2 agrees at 8 bases. The CDR3 totals 12 residues. V shed 4 bases and J 5 bases; nucleotides not matched to a gene: 4. The germline gives CDR1 SQVTM, CDR2 ANQGSEA. In nucleotides, the CDR3 is TGCAGCGTTGGCCGGGGGGGCGACGAGCAGTACTTC. As protein: CSVGRGGDEQYF.

This chain links TRBV12-5 with TRBJ2-7, with D possibly being TRBD1 (6 bases). The V end lost 0 bases, the J end lost 4 bases, and 22 bases lay between the germline ends. In germline, CDR1 is LGHNT, CDR2 FRNRAP. The CDR3 has 18 amino acids. Written as DNA, the CDR3 is TGTGCTAGTGGTTTGGTCCTCGGCGACCAGGGAAGGGGGTACGAGCAGTACTTC. Translation: CASGLVLGDQGRGYEQYF. Filled out from reference TRBV12-5 and TRBJ2-7, the complete variable domain reads DARVTQTPRHKVTEMGQEVTMRCQPILGHNTVFWYRQTMMQGLELLAYFRNRAPLDDSGMPKDRFSAEMPDATLATLKIQPSEPRDSAVYFCASGLVLGDQGRGYEQYFGPGTRLTVT.

The chain combines TRBV7-3 with TRBJ2-3; D not certain. CDR1 is SGHTA, CDR2 FQGTGA, per germline. The CDR3 runs 14 residues. Trimming took off 0 bases at V and 0 bases at J, with 4 bases between the two ends. The CDR3 is CASSLTPSTDTQYF. CDR3 in DNA: TGTGCCAGCAGCTTAACTCCTAGCACAGATACGCAGTATTTT.

This chain joins TRBV5-1 and TRBJ2-3; D might be TRBD2 (6 bases). Germline values: CDR1 SGHRS, CDR2 YFSETQ. V lost 0 bases to trimming and J lost 3 bases, with 11 bases between them. The CDR3 runs to 15 residues. The CDR3, as DNA: TGCGCCAGCAGCTTGGAGGGAGGCATGACAGATACGCAGTATTTT. It is translated as CASSLEGGMTDTQYF.